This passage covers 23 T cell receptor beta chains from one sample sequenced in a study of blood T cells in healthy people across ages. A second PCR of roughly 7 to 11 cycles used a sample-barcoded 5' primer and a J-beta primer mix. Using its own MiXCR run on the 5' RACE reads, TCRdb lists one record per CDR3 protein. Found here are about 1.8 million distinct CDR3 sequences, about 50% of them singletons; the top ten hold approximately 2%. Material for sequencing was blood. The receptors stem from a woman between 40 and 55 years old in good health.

The CDR3 DNA reads TGTGCCAGCAGTGAAAGGGCGGAGAACAGGGAGCAGTACTTC. Residues: CASSERAENREQYF. The rearrangement links TRBV25-1 to TRBJ2-7, with a possible D match to TRBD1 (5 bases). CDR3 length: 14 residues. The V gene lost 2 bases and the J gene lost 7 bases, with 15 bases spanning the gap. CDR1 is MGHDK and CDR2 is SYGVNS in the germline V gene.

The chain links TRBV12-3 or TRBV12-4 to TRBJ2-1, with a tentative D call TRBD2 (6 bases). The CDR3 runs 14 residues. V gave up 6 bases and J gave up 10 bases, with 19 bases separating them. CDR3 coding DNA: TGTGCCAGCAGACTAATGGCCGGGACTCAGGAGCAGTTCTTC. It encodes CASRLMAGTQEQFF.

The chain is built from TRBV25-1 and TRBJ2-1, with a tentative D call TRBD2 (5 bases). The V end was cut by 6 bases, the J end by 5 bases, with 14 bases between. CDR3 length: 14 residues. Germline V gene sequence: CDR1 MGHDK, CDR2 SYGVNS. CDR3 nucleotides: TGTGCCAGCAGAGACACGGGGTCAAACAATGAGCAGTTCTTC. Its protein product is CASRDTGSNNEQFF.

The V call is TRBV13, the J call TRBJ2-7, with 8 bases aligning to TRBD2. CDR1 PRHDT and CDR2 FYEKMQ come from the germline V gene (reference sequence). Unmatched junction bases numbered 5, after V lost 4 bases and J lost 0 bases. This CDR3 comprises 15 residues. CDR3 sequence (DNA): TGTGCCAGCAGCTATAGCGGGGCCAACTCCTACGAGCAGTACTTC. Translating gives CASSYSGANSYEQYF.

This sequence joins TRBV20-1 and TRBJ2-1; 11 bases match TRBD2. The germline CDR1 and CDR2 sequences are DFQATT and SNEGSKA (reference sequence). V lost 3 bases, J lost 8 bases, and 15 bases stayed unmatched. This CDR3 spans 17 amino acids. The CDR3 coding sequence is TGCAGTGCTAGCCCTTTTAGCGGGGGGGCTAGAGTCGATGAGCAGTTCTTC. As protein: CSASPFSGGARVDEQFF.

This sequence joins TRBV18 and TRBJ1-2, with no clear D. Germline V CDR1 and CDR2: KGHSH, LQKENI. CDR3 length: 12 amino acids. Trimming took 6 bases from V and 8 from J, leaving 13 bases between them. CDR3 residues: CASSTGGWGYTF. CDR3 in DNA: TGTGCCAGCTCCACCGGAGGGTGGGGCTACACCTTC. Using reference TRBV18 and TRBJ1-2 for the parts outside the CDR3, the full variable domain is NAGVMQNPRHLVRRRGQEARLRCSPMKGHSHVYWYRQLPEEGLKFMVYLQKENIIDESGMPKERFSAEFPKEGPSILRIQQVVRGDSAAYFCASSTGGWGYTFGSGTRLTVV.

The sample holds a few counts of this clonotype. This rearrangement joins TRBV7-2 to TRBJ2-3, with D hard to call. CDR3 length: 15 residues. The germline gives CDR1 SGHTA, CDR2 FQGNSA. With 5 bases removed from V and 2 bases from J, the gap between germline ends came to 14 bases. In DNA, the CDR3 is TGTGCCAGCAGCCCAGACACTGGAATCACAGATACGCAGTATTTT. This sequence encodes CASSPDTGITDTQYF.

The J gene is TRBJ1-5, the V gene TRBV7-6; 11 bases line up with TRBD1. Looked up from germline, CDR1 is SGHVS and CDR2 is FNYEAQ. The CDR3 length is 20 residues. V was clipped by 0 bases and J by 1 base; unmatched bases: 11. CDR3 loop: CASSLAQGQGEFESNQPQHF. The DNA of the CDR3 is TGTGCCAGCAGCTTAGCTCAGGGACAGGGGGAATTCGAAAGCAATCAGCCCCAGCATTTT.

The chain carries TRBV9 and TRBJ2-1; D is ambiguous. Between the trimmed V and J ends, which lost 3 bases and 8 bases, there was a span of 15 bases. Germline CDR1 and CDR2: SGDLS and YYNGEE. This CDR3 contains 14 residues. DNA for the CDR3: TGTGCCAGCAGCGCCCAATCTGATAGCCATGAGCAGTTCTTC. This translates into CASSAQSDSHEQFF.

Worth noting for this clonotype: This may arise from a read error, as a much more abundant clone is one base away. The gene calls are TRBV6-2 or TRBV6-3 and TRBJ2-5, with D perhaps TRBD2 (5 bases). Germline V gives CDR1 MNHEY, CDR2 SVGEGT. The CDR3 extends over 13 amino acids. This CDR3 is CVSIRSGQETQYF. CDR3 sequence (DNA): TGTGTCAGCATAAGGAGCGGACAAGAGACCCAGTACTTC.

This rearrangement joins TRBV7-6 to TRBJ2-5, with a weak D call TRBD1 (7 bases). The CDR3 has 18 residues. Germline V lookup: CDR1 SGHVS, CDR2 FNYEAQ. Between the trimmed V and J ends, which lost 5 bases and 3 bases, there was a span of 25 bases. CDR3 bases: TGTGCCAGCAGCCAATTCTTAGGGGGCCGGGGGCGAAAAGAGACCCAGTACTTC. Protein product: CASSQFLGGRGRKETQYF.

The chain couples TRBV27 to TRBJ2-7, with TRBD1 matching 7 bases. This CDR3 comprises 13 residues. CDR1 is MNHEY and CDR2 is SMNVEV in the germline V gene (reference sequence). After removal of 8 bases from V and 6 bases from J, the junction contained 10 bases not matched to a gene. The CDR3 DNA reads TGTGCCAGCGGCGGACAGGCTCCCGTCGAGCAGTACTTC. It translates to CASGGQAPVEQYF.

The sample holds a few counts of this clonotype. The CDR3 sequence: CASSSYRDRGGEQFF. CDR3 in DNA: TGCGCCAGCAGCTCATACCGGGACAGGGGCGGTGAGCAGTTCTTC. This chain joins TRBV5-1 and TRBJ2-1; the match to TRBD1 covers 10 bases. Trimming cost V 3 bases and J 9 bases; bases outside gene matches: 9. CDR1 is SGHRS, CDR2 YFSETQ, per germline. The CDR3 has 15 amino acids. Based on the CDR3 plus reference TRBV5-1 and TRBJ2-1, the full variable domain is KAGVTQTPRYLIKTRGQQVTLSCSPISGHRSVSWYQQTPGQGLQFLFEYFSETQRNKGNFPGRFSGRQFSNSRSEMNVSTLELGDSALYLCASSSYRDRGGEQFFGPGTRLTVL.

CDR3 loop: CASSSGQEGLYEQYF. For the CDR3, the DNA is TGTGCCAGCAGTTCCGGACAGGAGGGGCTCTACGAGCAGTACTTC. The V gene is TRBV28, the J gene TRBJ2-7; D possibly corresponds to TRBD1 (7 bases). CDR1 is MDHEN, CDR2 SYDVKM, per germline. The CDR3 consists of 15 residues. V was trimmed by 4 bases and J by 3 bases, leaving 16 bases between them.

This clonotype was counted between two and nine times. CDR3 residues: CASSPRGSEETQYF. The CDR3 coding sequence is TGTGCCAGCTCACCAAGGGGGAGCGAAGAGACCCAGTACTTC. The rearrangement links TRBV18 to TRBJ2-7, with D possibly being TRBD1 (6 bases). The DNA end favors TRBJ2-5, so the J call may be wrong. CDR1 is KGHSH, CDR2 LQKENI, per germline. The CDR3 consists of 14 residues.

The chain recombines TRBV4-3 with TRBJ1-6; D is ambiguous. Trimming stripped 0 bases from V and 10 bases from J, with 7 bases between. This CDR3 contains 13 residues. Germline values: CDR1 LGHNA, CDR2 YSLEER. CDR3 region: CASSQEDWSPLHF. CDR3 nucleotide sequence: TGCGCCAGCAGCCAAGAGGATTGGTCACCCCTCCACTTT.

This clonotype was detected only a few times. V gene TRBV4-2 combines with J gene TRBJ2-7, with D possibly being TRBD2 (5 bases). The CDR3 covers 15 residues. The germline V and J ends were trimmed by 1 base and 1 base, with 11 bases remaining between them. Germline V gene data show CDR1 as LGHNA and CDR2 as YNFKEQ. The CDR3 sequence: CASSQVKSGSYEQYF. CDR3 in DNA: TGTGCCAGCAGCCAAGTAAAAAGCGGATCCTACGAGCAGTACTTC.

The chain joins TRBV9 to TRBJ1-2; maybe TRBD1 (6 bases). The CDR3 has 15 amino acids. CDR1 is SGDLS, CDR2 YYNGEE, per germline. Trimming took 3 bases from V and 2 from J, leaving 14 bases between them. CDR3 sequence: CASSASDRSNYGYTF. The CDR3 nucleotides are TGTGCCAGCAGCGCCTCCGACAGGAGCAACTATGGCTACACCTTC.

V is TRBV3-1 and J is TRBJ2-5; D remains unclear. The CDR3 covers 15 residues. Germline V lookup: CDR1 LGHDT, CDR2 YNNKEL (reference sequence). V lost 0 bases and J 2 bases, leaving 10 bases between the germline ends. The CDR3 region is CASSQDHQRQETQYF. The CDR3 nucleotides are TGTGCCAGCAGCCAAGACCACCAGCGTCAAGAGACCCAGTACTTC.

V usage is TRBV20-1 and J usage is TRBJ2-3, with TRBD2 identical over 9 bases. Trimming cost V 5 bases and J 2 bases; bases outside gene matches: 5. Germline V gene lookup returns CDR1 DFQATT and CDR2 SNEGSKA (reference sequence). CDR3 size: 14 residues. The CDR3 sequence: CSAFSGGITDTQYF. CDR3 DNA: TGCAGTGCTTTTAGCGGGGGAATCACAGATACGCAGTATTTT.

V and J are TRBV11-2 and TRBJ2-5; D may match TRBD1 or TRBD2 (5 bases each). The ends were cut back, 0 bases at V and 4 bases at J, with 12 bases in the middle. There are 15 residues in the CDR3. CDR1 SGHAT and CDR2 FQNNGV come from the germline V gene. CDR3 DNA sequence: TGTGCCAGCAGCTTAGAGTACTGGGGGAGAGAGACCCAGTACTTC. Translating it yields CASSLEYWGRETQYF.

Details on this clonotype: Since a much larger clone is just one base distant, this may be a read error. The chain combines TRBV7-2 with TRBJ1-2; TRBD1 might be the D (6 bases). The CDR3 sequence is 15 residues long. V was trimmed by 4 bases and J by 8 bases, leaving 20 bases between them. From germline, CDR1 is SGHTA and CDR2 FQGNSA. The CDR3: CASSSQPGARKGYTF. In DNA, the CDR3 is TGTGCCAGCAGCTCCCAGCCGGGGGCGCGGAAGGGCTACACCTTC.

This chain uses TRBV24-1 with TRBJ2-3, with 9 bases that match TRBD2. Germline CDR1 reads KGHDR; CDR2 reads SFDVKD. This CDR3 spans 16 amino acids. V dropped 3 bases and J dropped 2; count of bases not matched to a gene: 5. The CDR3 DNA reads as TGTGCCACCAGTGATCGGCTAGCGGGGTACACAGATACGCAGTATTTT. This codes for CATSDRLAGYTDTQYF.